This TCR beta chain was identified in a study of blood T cell repertoires in COVID-19. At the level of the study: Sources were T cells, B-cell-depleted T cells, or PBMCs; the material itself was cDNA or gDNA.

From germline, CDR1 is SGHVS and CDR2 FNYEAQ. The ends were cut back, 1 base at V and 9 bases at J, with 16 bases in the middle. The CDR3 sequence is 16 residues long. Original analysis: Reference gene primer amplification yielded estimated nucleated cell counts. The repertoire was sequenced with immunoSEQ multiplex PCR; TCRdb's copy has only in-frame clones and lacks some. V and J calls plus clone size are reproduced from that table; the DNA served to infer D and trimming. The profile shows tens of thousands of clones, 65% to 85% of them singletons. The chain employs TRBV7-6 and TRBJ1-6; maybe TRBD1 (5 bases). The TCR was taken from a man aged 50 to 59 with acute or convalescent COVID-19. Sequencing used peripheral blood. CDR3 DNA sequence: TGTGCCAGCAGCTTAGGCGGGCGGGGGACCGCTTCACCCCTCCACTTT. Residues: CASSLGGRGTASPLHF. Combining the CDR3 with reference TRBV7-6 and TRBJ1-6 gives the whole variable domain GAGVSQSPRYKVTKRGQDVALRCDPISGHVSLYWYRQALGQGPEFLTYFNYEAQQDKSGLPNDRFSAERPEGSISTLTIQRTEQRDSAMYRCASSLGGRGTASPLHFGNGTRLTVT.